This TCR beta chain comes out of a study of T-cell memory formation after mild COVID-19. This clonotype was observed a few times. TCRdb re-derived calls from the 5' RACE reads in MiXCR, one entry per CDR3 protein. The data show some 180,000 distinct CDR3 sequences, about 18% seen once. Sequencing used PBMCs or a T cell subset sorted from them (not recorded which). This sequence originates from a man between 18 and 35 years old who had mild COVID-19 (a few samples of this study predate the infection). Cell type and time point are not known.

DNA for the CDR3: TGTGCCAGCTCACCACTCATGGGGGGCGCTTATAATTCACCCCTCCACTTT. Translation: CASSPLMGGAYNSPLHF. The rearrangement links TRBV18 to TRBJ1-6; a possible D gene is TRBD1 (6 bases). The CDR3 runs 17 residues. Trimming stripped 1 base from V and 4 bases from J, with 14 bases between. Germline lookup yields CDR1 KGHSH and CDR2 LQKENI.